Shown below are 23 T cell receptor beta chains from a single sample sequenced in a study of control samples from healthy donors and cancer patients. TCRdb keeps only in-frame clones here, not all; method: immunoSEQ multiplex PCR. The sample has some 130,000 clones; nearly 90% are singletons. The specimen was PBMCs. These receptors were obtained from a man aged 45 to 65 with head and neck cancer.

J is TRBJ2-1 and V is TRBV24-1; a possible D gene is TRBD1 (6 bases). This CDR3 has 15 residues. Germline V lookup: CDR1 KGHDR, CDR2 SFDVKD. V lost 5 bases to trimming and J lost 3 bases, with 13 bases between them. DNA of the CDR3: TGTGCCACCAGTGGCAGGGGATTTAACTACAATGAGCAGTTCTTC. The encoded protein is CATSGRGFNYNEQFF.

The rearrangement joins TRBV19 to TRBJ2-1; 10 nucleotides line up with TRBD1. This CDR3 has 15 amino acids. The V segment lost 4 bases and the J segment 9 bases; nucleotides outside the gene matches: 9. Germline assignment: CDR1 LNHDA and CDR2 SQIVND (reference sequence). CDR3 loop: CASSTRTGGGGEQFF. The DNA of the CDR3 is TGTGCCAGTAGTACCCGGACAGGGGGGGGCGGTGAGCAGTTCTTC.

The rearrangement uses TRBV27 and TRBJ2-3; 10 nucleotides line up with TRBD2. This CDR3 is 18 amino acids long. Germline CDR1 and CDR2: MNHEY and SMNVEV (reference sequence). V shed 6 bases and J 0 bases; nucleotides not matched to a gene: 12. The CDR3 loop is CASSSHLAGVPSTDTQYF. CDR3 nucleotides: TGTGCCAGCAGCTCCCACCTAGCGGGAGTCCCTAGCACAGATACGCAGTATTTT.

J is TRBJ1-1 and V is TRBV21-1; the table assigns TRBD1, which was not confirmed against the DNA. TRBV21-1 is assigned pseudogene status. This CDR3 region has 14 residues. DNA of the CDR3: TGTGCCAGCAGCAAAGGCGACAGGACCTTAGGAGCTTTCTTT. Translating it yields CASSKGDRTLGAFF.

The chain joins TRBV27 to TRBJ1-4, with a weak D call TRBD1 (5 bases). The CDR3 covers 18 residues. V was shortened by 3 bases and J by 7 bases, with 24 bases between the two germline ends. From germline, CDR1 is MNHEY and CDR2 SMNVEV (reference sequence). CDR3 sequence reads: CASSFLPARERGSEKLFF. In DNA, the CDR3 is TGTGCCAGCAGTTTCCTCCCGGCGAGGGAAAGGGGCTCTGAAAAACTGTTTTTT.

CDR3 nucleotides: TGCGCCAGCAGAGGACTAGCGGGGGACAATGAGCAGTTCTTC. This codes for CASRGLAGDNEQFF. The chain couples TRBV10-2 to TRBJ2-1, with 13 bases lining up with TRBD2. Germline trimming cut 6 bases from V and 5 bases from J; bases unmatched to any gene: 1. The CDR3 runs to 14 residues. Germline assignment: CDR1 WSHSY and CDR2 SAAADI.

This clone was counted once. This chain joins TRBV11-2 and TRBJ1-3, with D tentatively TRBD1 (5 bases). The CDR3 sequence is 15 residues long. Germline lookup yields CDR1 SGHAT and CDR2 FQNNGV. With 2 bases removed from V and 7 bases from J, the gap between germline ends came to 15 bases. The CDR3 is CASSLSGDSRNTIYF. DNA for the CDR3: TGTGCCAGCAGCTTAAGTGGGGACTCTAGGAACACCATATATTTT.

V is TRBV13 and J is TRBJ1-1; the match to TRBD1 covers 11 bases. The length of the CDR3 is 15 residues. Germline-derived CDR1 and CDR2 are PRHDT and FYEKMQ (reference sequence). V was clipped by 4 bases and J by 2 bases; unmatched bases: 3. CDR3 sequence (DNA): TGTGCCAGCAGCTCGGGACAGGGGGTTAACACTGAAGCTTTCTTT. Protein sequence: CASSSGQGVNTEAFF.

This chain uses TRBV5-6 with TRBJ1-2; 7 bases fit TRBD1. V dropped 4 bases and J dropped 3; count of bases not matched to a gene: 3. Germline V gives CDR1 SGHDT, CDR2 YYEEEE. The CDR3 is 13 amino acids. CDR3 residues: CASSRGTDYGYTF. CDR3 nucleotide sequence: TGTGCCAGCAGCCGAGGGACAGACTATGGCTACACCTTC. The whole variable domain, remainder taken from reference TRBV5-6 and TRBJ1-2, is DAGVTQSPTHLIKTRGQQVTLRCSPKSGHDTVSWYQQALGQGPQFIFQYYEEEERQRGNFPDRFSGHQFPNYSSELNVNALLLGDSALYLCASSRGTDYGYTFGSGTRLTVV.

The genes are TRBV7-2 and TRBJ2-3; tentatively, D is TRBD1 (6 bases). Germline V lookup: CDR1 SGHTA, CDR2 FQGNSA. Trimming cost V 1 base and J 10 bases, with 6 bases left between them. CDR3 size: 11 residues. The CDR3 bases are TGTGCCAGCAGCTTAGGACAGGCGCAGTATTTT. This codes for CASSLGQAQYF.

The rearrangement links TRBV21-1 to TRBJ1-6; the table's D call, TRBD1, has no DNA check behind it. TRBV21-1 is a pseudogene. CDR3 length: 19 residues. CDR3 sequence: CASSRDGGQPIPYNSPLHF. In nucleotides, the CDR3 is TGTGCCAGCAGCAGAGATGGGGGACAGCCGATTCCTTATAATTCACCCCTCCACTTT.

The genes are TRBV3-1 (or the pseudogene TRBV3-2) and TRBJ2-1; D not resolved. V was clipped by 5 bases and J by 8 bases, with 25 bases between them. This CDR3 contains 17 residues. Germline V gives CDR1 LGHDT, CDR2 YNNKEL (reference sequence). This chain's CDR3 is CASSTPPGHWKVHEQFF. DNA of the CDR3: TGTGCCAGCAGCACCCCCCCTGGTCATTGGAAAGTACATGAGCAGTTCTTC.

This clone occurred once. The CDR3 sequence is CASSDATGKAFF. CDR3 in DNA: TGTGCCAGCAGTGACGCAACAGGGAAAGCTTTCTTT. V and J are TRBV6-4 and TRBJ1-1; D might be TRBD1 (6 bases). CDR1 is MRHNA, CDR2 SNTAGT, per germline. With 2 bases removed from V and 9 bases from J, the gap between germline ends came to 10 bases. The CDR3 is made up of 12 amino acids.

The chain employs TRBV4-1 and TRBJ2-7; possible D gene TRBD2, 6 bases. V gave up 1 base and J gave up 1 base, with 11 bases separating them. In germline, CDR1 is MGHRA, CDR2 YSYEKL. There are 15 residues in the CDR3. CDR3 coding DNA: TGCGCCAGCAGCCAAGGGGAGGACCGTTCCTACGAGCAGTACTTC. As protein: CASSQGEDRSYEQYF.

The V call is TRBV24-1, the J call TRBJ1-1, with a tentative D call TRBD1 (5 bases). Trimming took 9 bases from V and 1 from J, leaving 14 bases between them. The CDR3 contains 14 residues. The germline gives CDR1 KGHDR, CDR2 SFDVKD. CDR3 nucleotides: TGTGCCACCCGTCGGGACGGATCGAACACTGAAGCTTTCTTT. Translated, it gives CATRRDGSNTEAFF.

This chain connects TRBV3-1 (or the pseudogene TRBV3-2) to TRBJ2-7, with 8 bases identical to TRBD2. Looked up from germline, CDR1 is LGHDT and CDR2 is YNNKEL (reference sequence). There are 15 residues in the CDR3. The J segment lost 4 bases and the V segment lost 4 bases, leaving 9 bases of the junction unmatched. The CDR3 sequence: CASSPRVAGPYEQYF. The CDR3 DNA follows: TGTGCCAGCAGCCCTCGGGTAGCGGGGCCTTACGAGCAGTACTTC.

J is TRBJ2-1 and V is TRBV6-5; TRBD2 is a possible D gene (5 bases). This CDR3 has 15 residues. The ends were cut back, 7 bases at V and 2 bases at J, with 15 bases in the middle. Germline values: CDR1 MNHEY, CDR2 SVGAGI. Written as DNA, the CDR3 is TGTGCCAGCACCGCCGACTACCGAGCCTACAATGAGCAGTTCTTC. Translation gives CASTADYRAYNEQFF.

The genes are TRBV4-1 and TRBJ1-3; D not certain. The CDR3 loop spans 16 amino acids. V was cut by 1 base and J by 0 bases, with 10 bases left in between. Germline values: CDR1 MGHRA, CDR2 YSYEKL. The CDR3 DNA reads as TGCGCCAGCAGCCAAGCACAGTTACTCTCTGGAAACACCATATATTTT. This codes for CASSQAQLLSGNTIYF.

The chain joins TRBV10-2 to TRBJ2-2; 14 positions match TRBD2. CDR1 is WSHSY, CDR2 SAAADI, per germline. The J segment lost 5 bases and the V segment lost 4 bases, leaving 3 bases of the junction unmatched. CDR3 size: 16 residues. In nucleotides, the CDR3 is TGCGCCAGCAGTGGTCGGACTAGCGGGAGGACCGGGGAGCTGTTTTTT. Translated: CASSGRTSGRTGELFF.

This sequence joins TRBV13 and TRBJ2-7, with TRBD1 matching 12 bases. The CDR3 spans 17 residues. The trim removed 0 bases at V and 6 bases at J, leaving 9 bases unmatched. Germline CDR1 PRHDT, CDR2 FYEKMQ (reference sequence). CDR3 sequence: CASSLGLLGQGAGEQYF. CDR3 coding DNA: TGTGCCAGCAGCTTAGGCCTGTTGGGACAGGGGGCGGGCGAGCAGTACTTC.

The rearrangement joins TRBV28 to TRBJ1-2; TRBD1 aligns across 7 bases. CDR3 size: 15 residues. Germline V gene data show CDR1 as MDHEN and CDR2 as SYDVKM. J was trimmed by 5 bases and V by 4 bases; bases with no gene match: 10. The CDR3 nucleotides are TGTGCCAGCAGTTCCGCCACAGGGGTCAGATATGGCTACACCTTC. As protein: CASSSATGVRYGYTF.

The chain combines TRBV11-2 with TRBJ2-1; D perhaps matches TRBD1 (6 bases). CDR1 SGHAT and CDR2 FQNNGV come from the germline V gene. V dropped 4 bases and J dropped 12 bases, with 22 bases sitting between them. The length of the CDR3 is 15 residues. The CDR3 coding sequence is TGTGCCAGCAGCTCCTATAGCCCAGGGGAATTGGGGCAGTTCTTC. Its protein is CASSSYSPGELGQFF.

This clone was recorded a few times. The CDR3 loop reads CATLQDRRDRAYEQYF. CDR3 in DNA: TGTGCCACCCTTCAGGATCGGCGGGACAGGGCCTACGAGCAGTACTTC. This sequence joins TRBV28 and TRBJ2-7; 9 bases agree with TRBD1. Germline CDR1 and CDR2: MDHEN and SYDVKM. J lost 2 bases, V lost 10 bases, and 15 bases had no gene match. CDR3 size: 16 residues.